This entry is about one T cell receptor (beta chain). This record comes from a study of technical replicates of blood from a handful of donors. Assay used: immunoSEQ multiplex PCR; TCRdb lists only in-frame clones, some missing. The sample holds more than 70,000 clones, about 91% seen once. V dropped 5 bases and J dropped 6; count of bases not matched to a gene: 3. Germline-derived CDR1 and CDR2 are LNHDA and SQIVND (reference sequence). The CDR3 has 13 residues. The chain couples TRBV19 to TRBJ2-1; TRBD2 matches at 8 bases. The sequenced sample consisted of T cells isolated from PBMCs. This receptor was identified in a human donor in good health. CDR3 in DNA: TGTGCCAGTAGTCTCGGACTAGCCAATGAGCAGTTCTTC. Amino acids: CASSLGLANEQFF.